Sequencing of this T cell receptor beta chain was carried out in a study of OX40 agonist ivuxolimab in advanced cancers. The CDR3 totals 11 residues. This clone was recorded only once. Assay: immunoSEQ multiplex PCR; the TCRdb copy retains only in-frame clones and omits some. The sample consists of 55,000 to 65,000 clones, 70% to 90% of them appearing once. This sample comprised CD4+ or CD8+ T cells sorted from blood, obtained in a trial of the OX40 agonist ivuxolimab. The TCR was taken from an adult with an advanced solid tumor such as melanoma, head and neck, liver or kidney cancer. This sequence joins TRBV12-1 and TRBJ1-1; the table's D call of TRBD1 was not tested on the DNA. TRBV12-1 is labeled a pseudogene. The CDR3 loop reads CASTRRTEAFF. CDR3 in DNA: TGTGCCAGCACCAGAAGAACTGAAGCTTTCTTT.